The T cell receptor beta chain under discussion was sequenced for a study of blood T cell repertoires in COVID-19. Across the study: PBMCs, B-cell-depleted T cells, or T cells were the source of the cDNA or gDNA that made up the material.

The CDR3 sequence is 16 residues long. V shed 0 bases and J shed 2 bases, with 13 bases lying between them. Germline V gene sequence: CDR1 LGHNA, CDR2 YSLEER. Participants spanned ages about 18 to 100 years and resided in fewer than 30 US areas. Cohort placement rested on clinical history that participants reported themselves. This clone has a single count. Methods used by the authors: The authors estimated nucleated cell counts from reference gene primer amplification. Profiling relied on immunoSEQ multiplex PCR, and the TCRdb table lists in-frame clones only, not all of them. The DNA was the basis for D and trimming; V, J and clone size are from that table. The sample shows a few hundred thousand clones, 88% of them seen only once.

This receptor was identified in a woman in her forties or fifties with acute COVID-19. The sequencing input was PBMCs or T cells enriched from blood (not recorded which). This chain connects TRBV4-3 to TRBJ1-2; no reliable D call. The chain's CDR3 is CASSQEYAGPNYGYTF. In DNA, the CDR3 is TGCGCCAGCAGCCAAGAATATGCTGGGCCGAACTATGGCTACACCTTC.